Below are 12 T cell receptor beta chains sequenced from a single sample in a study of naive and memory T cell subsets. Amplification of ligated cDNA took four PCR rounds with SP2 and nested alpha and beta constant primers. Using its own MiXCR run on the UMI-ligation and nested PCR reads, TCRdb lists one record per CDR3 protein. The sample carries about 26,000 distinct CDR3 sequences, about 5.2% recorded once. TCR cDNA received a 3' ligated oligonucleotide that carried a UMI. The sequenced sample was blood. These TCRs come from an adult in good health.

Points on this clonotype: A much larger clone is a single base away; this may be a read error. This CDR3 fails to terminate in the conserved phenylalanine or tryptophan, so it likely reflects a read error. The chain is built from TRBV6-5 and TRBJ2-1; 11 bases are shared with TRBD2. This CDR3 comprises 16 residues. The V gene end was trimmed by 5 bases and the J gene end by 5 bases; junction bases not matched to a gene: 8. Germline lookup yields CDR1 MNHEY and CDR2 SVGAGI. This CDR3 reads CASSPPRTSGHNEQFS. The CDR3, as DNA: TGTGCCAGCAGTCCCCCCCGGACTAGCGGGCACAATGAGCAGTTCTCC.

The sample holds many counts of this clonotype. V is TRBV6-6 and J is TRBJ1-2; the match to TRBD1 covers 7 bases. The V gene's germline CDR1 is MNHNY and CDR2 SVGAGI (reference sequence). J was trimmed by 4 bases and V by 5 bases; bases with no gene match: 7. The CDR3 runs 14 residues. Written as DNA, the CDR3 is TGTGCCAGCAGTACCCCAGACAGGGCCTATGGCTACACCTTC. This codes for CASSTPDRAYGYTF.

This clonotype was detected many times. The chain links TRBV18 to TRBJ1-1; D unclear. Between the trimmed V and J ends, which lost 6 bases and 6 bases, there was a span of 14 bases. In germline, CDR1 is KGHSH, CDR2 LQKENI. The CDR3 loop spans 13 amino acids. The DNA for the CDR3 is TGTGCCAGCTCTCCGACGGCGGGGTCTGAAGCTTTCTTT. Residues: CASSPTAGSEAFF.

This clonotype was seen ten or more times. This chain joins TRBV18 and TRBJ1-1, with TRBD1 matching 12 bases. This CDR3 comprises 14 residues. CDR1 and CDR2 (germline): KGHSH, LQKENI. With V trimmed by 4 bases and J by 5 bases, 2 bases remained unmatched. The CDR3 loop reads CASSRDRGRTEAFF. The CDR3 region has the DNA TGTGCCAGCTCACGGGACAGGGGGCGAACTGAAGCTTTCTTT.

The chain employs TRBV12-3 or TRBV12-4 and TRBJ2-5, with D perhaps being TRBD1 or TRBD2 (7 bases each). The CDR3 extends over 16 amino acids. V gave up 4 bases and J gave up 1 base, with 16 bases separating them. The CDR3 sequence: CASSSYRGGVQETQYF. For the CDR3, the DNA is TGTGCCAGCAGTTCTTACAGGGGAGGGGTCCAAGAGACCCAGTACTTC.

For the CDR3, the DNA is TGTGCCAGCAGTGACAGGGGCCCGAGATCCTACGAGCAGTACTTC. Its translation is CASSDRGPRSYEQYF. This chain joins TRBV27 and TRBJ2-7, with 8 bases fitting TRBD1. Germline V CDR1 and CDR2: MNHEY, SMNVEV (reference sequence). With V trimmed by 5 bases and J by 1 base, 7 bases remained unmatched. CDR3 length equals 15 residues.

This clonotype was recorded many times. The chain recombines TRBV5-1 with TRBJ1-2; D remains unclear. The CDR3 covers 13 residues. Germline V gene sequence: CDR1 SGHRS, CDR2 YFSETQ. V was trimmed by 3 bases and J by 5 bases, leaving 11 bases between them. CDR3: CASSSTGNYGYTF. The DNA for the CDR3 is TGCGCCAGCAGCTCCACCGGAAATTATGGCTACACCTTC.

The sample holds a few counts of this clonotype. The chain recombines TRBV28 with TRBJ1-5; 8 nucleotides match TRBD1. Per the germline V gene, CDR1 is MDHEN and CDR2 is SYDVKM. With V trimmed by 8 bases and J by 6 bases, 15 bases remained unmatched. The CDR3 spans 16 residues. The CDR3 region has the DNA TGTGCCAGCTCAGGGGGCAGGACCTTGAAAGGTCAGCCCCAGCATTTT. Its protein is CASSGGRTLKGQPQHF.

This clonotype was recorded many times. This sequence joins TRBV29-1 and TRBJ2-3; D not resolved. The CDR3 length is 13 residues. Trimming shortened V by 0 bases and J by 2 bases, and 6 bases separated the two germline ends. Germline loops: CDR1 SQVTM, CDR2 ANQGSEA. CDR3 nucleotide sequence: TGCAGCGTTGAAGAAACAGCCACAGATACGCAGTATTTT. Translation: CSVEETATDTQYF.

The chain is built from TRBV20-1 and TRBJ2-5; D is uncertain. The CDR3 sequence is 14 residues long. Germline V gene data show CDR1 as DFQATT and CDR2 as SNEGSKA (reference sequence). V dropped 1 base and J dropped 3 bases, with 12 bases sitting between them. The CDR3 DNA reads as TGCAGTGCTAGAGTGCGGCTAGGTGAAGAGACCCAGTACTTC. The encoded protein is CSARVRLGEETQYF.

Many counts were recorded for this clonotype. The CDR3 sequence is CSVGHRGIYEQYF. CDR3 DNA: TGCAGCGTTGGACACAGGGGTATCTACGAGCAGTACTTC. V and J are TRBV29-1 and TRBJ2-7; 7 positions match TRBD1. Unmatched junction bases numbered 6, after V lost 4 bases and J lost 3 bases. Germline V CDR1 and CDR2: SQVTM, ANQGSEA. CDR3 length: 13 amino acids.

In this sample, this clonotype turned up many times. The V call is TRBV21-1, the J call TRBJ2-7; the table's D call TRBD1 went unverified against the DNA. TRBV21-1 is tagged as a pseudogene. This CDR3 has 18 amino acids. CDR3 amino acids: CASMAGQEASGSLDEQYF. CDR3 DNA: TGTGCCAGCATGGCGGGACAGGAGGCTAGCGGCAGCCTGGACGAGCAGTACTTC.